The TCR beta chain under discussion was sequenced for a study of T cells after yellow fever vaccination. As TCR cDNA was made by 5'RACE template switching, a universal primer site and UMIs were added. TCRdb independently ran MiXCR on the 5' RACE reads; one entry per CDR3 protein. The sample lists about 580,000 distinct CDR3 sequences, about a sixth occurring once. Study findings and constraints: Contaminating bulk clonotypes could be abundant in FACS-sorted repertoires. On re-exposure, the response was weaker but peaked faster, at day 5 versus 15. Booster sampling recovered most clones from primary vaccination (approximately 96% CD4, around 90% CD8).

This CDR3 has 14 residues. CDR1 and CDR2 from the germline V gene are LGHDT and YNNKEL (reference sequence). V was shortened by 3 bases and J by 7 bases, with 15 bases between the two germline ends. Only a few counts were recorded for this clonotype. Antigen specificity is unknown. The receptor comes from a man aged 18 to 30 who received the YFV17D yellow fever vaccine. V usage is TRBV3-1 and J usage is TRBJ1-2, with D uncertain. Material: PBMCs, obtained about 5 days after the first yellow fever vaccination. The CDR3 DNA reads TGTGCCAGCAGCCAGGATTCAGCGGCTGGTGGCTACACCTTC. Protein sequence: CASSQDSAAGGYTF.